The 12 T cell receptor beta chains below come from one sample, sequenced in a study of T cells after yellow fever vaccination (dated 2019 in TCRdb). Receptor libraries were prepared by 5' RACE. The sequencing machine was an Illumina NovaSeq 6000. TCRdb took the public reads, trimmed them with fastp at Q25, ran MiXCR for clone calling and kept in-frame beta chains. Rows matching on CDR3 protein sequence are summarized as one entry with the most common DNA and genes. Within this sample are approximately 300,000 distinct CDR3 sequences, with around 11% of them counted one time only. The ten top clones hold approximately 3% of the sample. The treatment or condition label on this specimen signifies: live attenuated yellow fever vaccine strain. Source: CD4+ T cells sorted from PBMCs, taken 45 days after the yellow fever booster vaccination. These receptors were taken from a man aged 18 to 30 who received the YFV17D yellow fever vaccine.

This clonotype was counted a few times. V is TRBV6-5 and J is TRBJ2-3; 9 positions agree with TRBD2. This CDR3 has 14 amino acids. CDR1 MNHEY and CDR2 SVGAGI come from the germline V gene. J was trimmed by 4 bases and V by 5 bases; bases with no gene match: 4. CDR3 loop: CASSRGGGADTQYF. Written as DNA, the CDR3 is TGTGCCAGCAGTAGGGGCGGGGGGGCAGATACGCAGTATTTT.

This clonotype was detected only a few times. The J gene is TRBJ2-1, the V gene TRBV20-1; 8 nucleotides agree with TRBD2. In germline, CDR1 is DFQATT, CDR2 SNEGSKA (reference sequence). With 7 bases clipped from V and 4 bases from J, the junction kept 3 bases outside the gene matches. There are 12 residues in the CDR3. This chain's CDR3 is CSVQREYNEQFF. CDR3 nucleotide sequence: TGCAGTGTTCAGCGGGAGTACAATGAGCAGTTCTTC.

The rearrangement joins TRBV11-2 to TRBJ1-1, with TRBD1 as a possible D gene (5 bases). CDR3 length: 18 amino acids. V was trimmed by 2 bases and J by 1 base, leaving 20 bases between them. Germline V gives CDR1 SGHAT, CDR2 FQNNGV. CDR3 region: CASSLNFGARRANTEAFF. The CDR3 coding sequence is TGTGCCAGCAGCTTAAATTTCGGGGCGAGGCGGGCGAACACTGAAGCTTTCTTT.

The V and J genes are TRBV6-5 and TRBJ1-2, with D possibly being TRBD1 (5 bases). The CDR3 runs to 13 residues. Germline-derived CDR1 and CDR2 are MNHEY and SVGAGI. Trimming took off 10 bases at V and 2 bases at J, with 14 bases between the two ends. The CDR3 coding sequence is TGTGCCACCAGGGATGCCCGAAACTATGGCTACACCTTC. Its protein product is CATRDARNYGYTF.

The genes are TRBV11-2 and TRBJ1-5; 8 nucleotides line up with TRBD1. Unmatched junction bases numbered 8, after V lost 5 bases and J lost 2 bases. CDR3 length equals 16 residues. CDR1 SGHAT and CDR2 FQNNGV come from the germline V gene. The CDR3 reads CASSPTGVGGNQPQHF. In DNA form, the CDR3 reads TGTGCCAGCAGCCCGACAGGGGTGGGGGGCAATCAGCCCCAGCATTTT.

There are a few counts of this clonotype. The CDR3 nucleotides read TGTGCCAGTAGACCGGGCCCAGCCTACGAGCAGTACGTC. Protein sequence: CASRPGPAYEQYV. V and J are TRBV19 and TRBJ2-7; no firm D call. Germline V gene sequence: CDR1 LNHDA, CDR2 SQIVND (reference sequence). Trimming removed 6 bases from V and 2 bases from J, with 11 bases in between. The CDR3 is 13 amino acids.

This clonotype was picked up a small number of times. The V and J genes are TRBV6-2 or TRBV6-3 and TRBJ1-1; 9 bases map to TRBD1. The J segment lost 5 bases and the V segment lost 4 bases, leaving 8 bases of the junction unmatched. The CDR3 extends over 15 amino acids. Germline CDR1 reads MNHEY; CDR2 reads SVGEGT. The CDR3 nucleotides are TGTGCCAGCAGTTTACAGGGGGCCGGGGGGACTGAAGCTTTCTTT. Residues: CASSLQGAGGTEAFF.

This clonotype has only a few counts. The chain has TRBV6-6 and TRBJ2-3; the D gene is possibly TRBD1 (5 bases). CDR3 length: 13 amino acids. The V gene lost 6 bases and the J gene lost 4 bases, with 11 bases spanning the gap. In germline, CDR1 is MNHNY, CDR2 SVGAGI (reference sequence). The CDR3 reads CASRQVSSDTQYF. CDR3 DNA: TGTGCCAGCAGACAGGTCTCCTCAGATACGCAGTATTTT.

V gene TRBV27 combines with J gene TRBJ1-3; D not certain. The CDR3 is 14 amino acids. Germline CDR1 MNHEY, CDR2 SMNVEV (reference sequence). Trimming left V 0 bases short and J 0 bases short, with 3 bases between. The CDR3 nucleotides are TGTGCCAGCAGTTTATCCCGCTCTGGAAACACCATATATTTT. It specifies CASSLSRSGNTIYF.

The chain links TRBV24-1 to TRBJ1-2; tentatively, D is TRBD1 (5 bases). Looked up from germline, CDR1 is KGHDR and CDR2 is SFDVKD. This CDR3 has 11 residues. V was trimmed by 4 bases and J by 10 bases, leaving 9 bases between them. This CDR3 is CATSDDSHYTF. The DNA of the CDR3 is TGTGCCACCAGTGACGACAGCCACTACACCTTC.

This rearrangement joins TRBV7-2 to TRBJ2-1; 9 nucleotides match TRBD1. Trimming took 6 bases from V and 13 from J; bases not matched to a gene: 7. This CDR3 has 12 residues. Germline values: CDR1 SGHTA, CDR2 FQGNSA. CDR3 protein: CASRPGTGSQFF. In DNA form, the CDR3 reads TGTGCCAGCAGGCCCGGGACAGGGAGTCAGTTCTTC.

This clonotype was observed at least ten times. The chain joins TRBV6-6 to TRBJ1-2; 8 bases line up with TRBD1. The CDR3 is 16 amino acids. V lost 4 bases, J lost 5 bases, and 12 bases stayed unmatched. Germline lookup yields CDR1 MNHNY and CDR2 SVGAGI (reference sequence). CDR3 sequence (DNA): TGTGCCAGCAGTTCCTCCCGGCAGGGGGCGGGTTATGGCTACACCTTC. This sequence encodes CASSSSRQGAGYGYTF.